A single T cell receptor beta chain is shown here with its context. Germline values: CDR1 LNHDA, CDR2 SQIVND (reference sequence). The V and J ends lost 5 bases and 0 bases, in that order; junction bases with no gene match: 6. CDR3 length: 16 residues. The record originates from a study of blood T cell repertoires in COVID-19. The method was immunoSEQ multiplex PCR; TCRdb's version includes in-frame clones alone and lacks a portion of them. The repertoire holds a few hundred thousand clones, over 80% seen once, with 6.3% in the top ten. Seattle participants joined during active infection and were tracked over time.

The chain carries TRBV19 and TRBJ2-4; 8 positions agree with TRBD1. The clonotype originates from a woman aged 45-65 years with COVID-19, enrolled during active disease. The source material was peripheral blood. DNA for the CDR3: TGTGCCAGTAGTTCCGACAGGGGAATAGCCAAAAACATTCAGTACTTC. As protein: CASSSDRGIAKNIQYF.